This T cell receptor (beta chain) emerged from a study of T-cell memory formation after mild COVID-19. Across the whole study: For the most part, TCR clusters were specific to one donor.

TCRdb re-called the 5' RACE reads through MiXCR, storing one row per CDR3 protein. The sample lists 110,000 or so distinct CDR3 sequences, 22% occurring once. Points on this clonotype: The target antigen is unknown.

Germline V gene data show CDR1 as SGHAT and CDR2 as FQNNGV. V lost 5 bases, J lost 6 bases, and 20 bases lay in between. This CDR3 spans 16 amino acids. Findings and caveats of the study: Memory from before infection featured some responding clones, which suggests cross-reactive memory joined. Clones shrinking from day 15 to 85 showed even CD4/CD8 mixes; later expanders tilted CD4+. Contracting CD4+ clones sat mainly in CM and EM; CD8+ in EMRA.

The rearrangement joins TRBV11-2 to TRBJ2-1; D possibly uses TRBD1 or TRBD2 (5 bases each). The material sequenced was PBMCs or a T cell subset sorted from them (not recorded which). The origin of this receptor is a man between 18 and 29 years old who had mild COVID-19 (a few samples of this study predate the infection). Cell type and time point are not known. CDR3 sequence reads: CASSQNGQGVGNEQFF. The CDR3, as DNA: TGTGCCAGCAGCCAAAACGGGCAGGGAGTAGGCAATGAGCAGTTCTTC.